This is a list of T cell receptor beta chains from one sample in a study of shared clonotypes between healthy human individuals. Clones were read by immunoSEQ multiplex PCR, and TCRdb kept only the in-frame ones, dropping some. This table has 800,000 to 1,200,000 clones, about 84% appearing once. The sample consisted of memory CD4+ T cells from PBMCs. The receptors were gathered from a man between 18 and 29 years old in good health. Some clones in this sample may be carry-over from other donors' samples. Both conserved end residues are part of each CDR3. Fields, in order: J gene, V gene, clone size, CDR3 protein. Size is omitted from some rows. Given values are once, few, many or a class for expanded clones.

J gene: TRBJ2-1; V gene: TRBV5-1; clone size: -; CDR3 protein: CASSVQGLYNEQFF
J gene: TRBJ2-7; V gene: TRBV5-1; clone size: -; CDR3 protein: CASGRGTGAYEQYF
J gene: TRBJ2-5; V gene: TRBV5-4; clone size: -; CDR3 protein: CASSHIAGRQETQYF
J gene: TRBJ2-7; V gene: TRBV25-1; clone size: once; CDR3 protein: CASSEPNFPYEQYF
J gene: TRBJ2-7; V gene: TRBV6-6; clone size: -; CDR3 protein: CASSVDRLYEQYF
J gene: TRBJ2-2; V gene: TRBV11-3; clone size: -; CDR3 protein: CASSFRTNANTGELFF
J gene: TRBJ1-1; V gene: TRBV7-9; clone size: -; CDR3 protein: CASSTREALGTEAFF
J gene: TRBJ2-3; V gene: TRBV11-2; clone size: -; CDR3 protein: CASSSAREWTDTQYF
J gene: TRBJ1-1; V gene: TRBV7-2; clone size: once; CDR3 protein: CASSHDLWTEAFF
J gene: TRBJ2-5; V gene: TRBV11-2; clone size: -; CDR3 protein: CASSFEGWDETQYF
J gene: TRBJ1-2; V gene: TRBV6-1; clone size: -; CDR3 protein: CASSESPGRSNYGYTF